The TCR beta chain under discussion was sequenced for a study of blood T cell repertoires in COVID-19. Study as a whole: Sources were T cells, B-cell-depleted T cells, or PBMCs; the material itself was cDNA or gDNA.

Original methodology: Estimation of nucleated cell counts was performed using reference gene primer amplification. Clones were read by immunoSEQ multiplex PCR, and TCRdb kept only the in-frame ones, dropping some. For V, J and clone size, that table is used; D and trimming come from the DNA. The table records over 65,000 clones, approximately 81% of them present only once. This CDR3 is built from 11 residues. V lost 5 bases and J lost 6, with 8 bases in between. In germline, CDR1 is MDHEN, CDR2 SYDVKM. The sequence derives from a man of 80 years or more with acute or convalescent COVID-19. Material for sequencing was peripheral blood. The chain carries TRBV28 and TRBJ2-7; no definite D call. CDR3 amino acids: CASSLILEQYF. As DNA, the CDR3 is TGTGCCAGCAGTCTCATACTCGAGCAGTACTTC. The full variable domain, completed using reference TRBV28 and TRBJ2-7, is DVKVTQSSRYLVKRTGEKVFLECVQDMDHENMFWYRQDPGLGLRLIYFSYDVKMKEKGDIPEGYSVSREKKERFSLILESASTNQTSMYLCASSLILEQYFGPGTRLTVT.